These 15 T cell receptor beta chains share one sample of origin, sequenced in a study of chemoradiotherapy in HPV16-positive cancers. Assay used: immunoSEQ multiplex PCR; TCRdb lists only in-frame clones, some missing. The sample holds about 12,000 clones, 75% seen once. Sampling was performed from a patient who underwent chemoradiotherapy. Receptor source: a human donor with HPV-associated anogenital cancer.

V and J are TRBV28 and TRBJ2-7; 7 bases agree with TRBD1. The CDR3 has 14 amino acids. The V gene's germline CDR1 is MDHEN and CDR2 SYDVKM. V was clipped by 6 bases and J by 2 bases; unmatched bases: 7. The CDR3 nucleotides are TGTGCCAGCAGAACTCGGGACAGAACCTACGAGCAGTACTTC. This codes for CASRTRDRTYEQYF.

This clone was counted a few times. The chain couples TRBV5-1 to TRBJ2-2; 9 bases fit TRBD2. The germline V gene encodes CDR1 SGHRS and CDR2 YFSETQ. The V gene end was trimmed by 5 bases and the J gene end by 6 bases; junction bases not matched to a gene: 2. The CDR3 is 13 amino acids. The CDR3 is CASRREGPGELFF. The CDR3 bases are TGCGCCAGCAGGCGGGAGGGCCCCGGGGAGCTGTTTTTT. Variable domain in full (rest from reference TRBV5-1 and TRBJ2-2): KAGVTQTPRYLIKTRGQQVTLSCSPISGHRSVSWYQQTPGQGLQFLFEYFSETQRNKGNFPGRFSGRQFSNSRSEMNVSTLELGDSALYLCASRREGPGELFFGEGSRLTVL.

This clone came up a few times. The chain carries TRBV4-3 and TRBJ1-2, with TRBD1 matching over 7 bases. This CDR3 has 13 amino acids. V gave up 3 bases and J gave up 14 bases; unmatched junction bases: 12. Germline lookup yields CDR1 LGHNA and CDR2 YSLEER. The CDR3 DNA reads TGCGCCAGCAGCCAGGCAGGGGGGGTGGAAGCGACCTTC. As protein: CASSQAGGVEATF.

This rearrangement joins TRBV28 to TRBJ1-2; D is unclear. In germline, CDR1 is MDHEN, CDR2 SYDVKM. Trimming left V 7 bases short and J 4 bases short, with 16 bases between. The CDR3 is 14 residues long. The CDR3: CASNINRVFYGYTF. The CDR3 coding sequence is TGTGCCAGCAACATAAACCGGGTCTTCTATGGCTACACCTTC.

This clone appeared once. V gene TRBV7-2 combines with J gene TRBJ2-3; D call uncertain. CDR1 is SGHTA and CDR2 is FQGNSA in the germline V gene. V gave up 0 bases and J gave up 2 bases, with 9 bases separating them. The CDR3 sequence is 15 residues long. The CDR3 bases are TGTGCCAGCAGCTTAGCGTCAGCTGTCACAGATACGCAGTATTTT. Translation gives CASSLASAVTDTQYF.

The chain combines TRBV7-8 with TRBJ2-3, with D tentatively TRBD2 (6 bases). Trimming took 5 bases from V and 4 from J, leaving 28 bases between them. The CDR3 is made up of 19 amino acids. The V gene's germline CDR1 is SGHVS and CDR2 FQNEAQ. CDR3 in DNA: TGTGCCAGCAGCGGCCGTTTGGTAGCGGAGGGTTGGGGCGCAGATACGCAGTATTTT. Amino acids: CASSGRLVAEGWGADTQYF.

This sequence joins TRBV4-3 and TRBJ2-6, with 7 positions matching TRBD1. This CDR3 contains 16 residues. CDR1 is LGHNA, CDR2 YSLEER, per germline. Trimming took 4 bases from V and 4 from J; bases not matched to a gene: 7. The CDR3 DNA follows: TGCGCCAGCAGCCCTTCGACAGGGCTAGGGGCCAACGTCCTGACTTTC. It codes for CASSPSTGLGANVLTF.

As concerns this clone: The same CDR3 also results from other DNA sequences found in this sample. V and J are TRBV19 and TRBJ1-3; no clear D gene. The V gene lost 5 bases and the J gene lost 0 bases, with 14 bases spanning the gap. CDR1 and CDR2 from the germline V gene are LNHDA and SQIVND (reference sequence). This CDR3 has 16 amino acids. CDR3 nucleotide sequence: TGTGCCAGTAGTCCGAGTGGCAGAATCTCTGGAAACACCATATATTTT. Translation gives CASSPSGRISGNTIYF.

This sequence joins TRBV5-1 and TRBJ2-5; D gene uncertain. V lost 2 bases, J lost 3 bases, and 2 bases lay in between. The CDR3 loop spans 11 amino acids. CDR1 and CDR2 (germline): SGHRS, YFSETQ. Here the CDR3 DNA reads TGCGCCAGCAGCTTTAAAGAGACCCAGTACTTC. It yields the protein CASSFKETQYF.

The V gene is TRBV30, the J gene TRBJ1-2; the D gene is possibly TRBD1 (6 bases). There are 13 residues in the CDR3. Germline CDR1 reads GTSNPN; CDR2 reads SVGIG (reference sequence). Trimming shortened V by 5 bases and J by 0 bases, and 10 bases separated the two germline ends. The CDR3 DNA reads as TGTGCCTGGGGCACAGGGACTAACTATGGCTACACCTTC. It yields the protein CAWGTGTNYGYTF.

The CDR3 DNA follows: TGTGCCAGCAGCGCCCTAGCGGGAGGCAATGAGCAGTTCTTC. Translation: CASSALAGGNEQFF. The chain has TRBV7-9 and TRBJ2-1; 11 bases are a match to TRBD2. Trimming at V came to 5 bases and at J to 6 bases, leaving 3 bases not matched to a gene. Germline V gives CDR1 SEHNR, CDR2 FQNEAQ (reference sequence). The CDR3 contains 14 residues.

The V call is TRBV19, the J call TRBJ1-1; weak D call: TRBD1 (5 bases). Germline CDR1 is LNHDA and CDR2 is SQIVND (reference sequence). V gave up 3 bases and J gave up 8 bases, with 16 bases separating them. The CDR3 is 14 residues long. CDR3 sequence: CASSIGPQGSEAFF. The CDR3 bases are TGTGCCAGTAGTATCGGACCCCAGGGATCCGAAGCTTTCTTT. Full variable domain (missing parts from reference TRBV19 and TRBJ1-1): DGGITQSPKYLFRKEGQNVTLSCEQNLNHDAMYWYRQDPGQGLRLIYYSQIVNDFQKGDIAEGYSVSREKKESFPLTVTSAQKNPTAFYLCASSIGPQGSEAFFGQGTRLTVV.

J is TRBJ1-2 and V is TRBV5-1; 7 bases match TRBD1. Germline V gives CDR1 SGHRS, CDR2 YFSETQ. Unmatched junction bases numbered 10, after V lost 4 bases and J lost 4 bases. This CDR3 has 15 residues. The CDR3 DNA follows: TGCGCCAGCAGCACGGGACAGCTAGGGGCCTATGGCTACACCTTC. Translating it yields CASSTGQLGAYGYTF.

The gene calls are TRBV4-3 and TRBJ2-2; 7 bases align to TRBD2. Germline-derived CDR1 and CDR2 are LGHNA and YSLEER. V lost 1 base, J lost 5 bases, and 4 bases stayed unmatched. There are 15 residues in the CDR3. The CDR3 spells CASSQGGGPTGELFF. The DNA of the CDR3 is TGCGCCAGCAGCCAAGGGGGGGGACCAACCGGGGAGCTGTTTTTT.

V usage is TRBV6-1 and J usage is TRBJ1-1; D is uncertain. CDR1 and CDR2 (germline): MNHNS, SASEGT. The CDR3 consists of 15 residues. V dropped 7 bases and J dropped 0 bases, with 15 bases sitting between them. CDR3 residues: CASTEWEGMNTEAFF. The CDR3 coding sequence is TGTGCCAGCACCGAGTGGGAGGGAATGAACACTGAAGCTTTCTTT.